A single sample gave rise to the 3 T cell receptor beta chains below, sequenced in a study of T cells in Graves' hyperthyroidism and ophthalmopathy. RNA transcripts served as the template for amplifying TCR beta CDR3 regions. The primer set for the first-round RT-PCR of the TCR CDR3 was HTBI. TCRdb redid the calling of the multiplex PCR reads with MiXCR, one entry per CDR3 protein. The sample has around 350,000 distinct CDR3 sequences; 13% are singletons. The material sequenced was blood. The source of these receptors is a woman aged 18 to 35 with Graves' hyperthyroidism.

The table lists this clonotype with a few counts. One end of the junction does not line up with germline, which may come from a read error. The V call is TRBV7-8, the J call TRBJ1-5; D gene uncertain. CDR1 SGHVS and CDR2 FQNEAQ come from the germline V gene. CDR3 length: 14 residues. CDR3 region: CASSLDLLNQSQHF. The CDR3 nucleotides are TGTGCCAGCAGCTTAGACCTGTTGAATCAGTCCCAGCATTTT.

This clonotype was counted at least ten times. The chain uses TRBV2 and TRBJ2-4, with no clear D. This CDR3 spans 13 amino acids. In germline, CDR1 is SNHLY, CDR2 FYNNEI. The V and J ends lost 2 bases and 6 bases respectively, with 8 bases between them. The DNA of the CDR3 is TGTGCCAGCAGTGAATCCCCGAGAAACATTCAGTACTTC. Its translation: CASSESPRNIQYF.

At least ten counts were recorded for this clonotype. CDR3 sequence reads: CASSQGALGLPDTQYF. CDR3 nucleotide sequence: TGTGCCAGCAGTCAAGGAGCGTTGGGTCTTCCAGATACGCAGTATTTT. The chain uses TRBV6-1 and TRBJ2-3; D is unresolved. The germline V gene encodes CDR1 MNHNS and CDR2 SASEGT. The V gene lost 5 bases and the J gene lost 4 bases, with 19 bases spanning the gap. The CDR3 totals 16 residues.